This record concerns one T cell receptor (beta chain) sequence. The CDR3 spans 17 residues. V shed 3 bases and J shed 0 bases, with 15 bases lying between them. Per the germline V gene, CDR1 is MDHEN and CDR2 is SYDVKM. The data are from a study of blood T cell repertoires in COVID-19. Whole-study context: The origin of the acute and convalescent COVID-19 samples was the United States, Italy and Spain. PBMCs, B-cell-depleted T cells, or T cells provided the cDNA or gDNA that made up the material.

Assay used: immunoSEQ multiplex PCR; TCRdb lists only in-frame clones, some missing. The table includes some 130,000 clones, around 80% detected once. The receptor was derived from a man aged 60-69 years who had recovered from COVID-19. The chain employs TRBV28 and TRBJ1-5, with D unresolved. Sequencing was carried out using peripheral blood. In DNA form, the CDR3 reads TGTGCCAGCAGTTTCGGGGTTGGGCCAGATAGCAATCAGCCCCAGCATTTT. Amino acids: CASSFGVGPDSNQPQHF. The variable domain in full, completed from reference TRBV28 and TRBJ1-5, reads DVKVTQSSRYLVKRTGEKVFLECVQDMDHENMFWYRQDPGLGLRLIYFSYDVKMKEKGDIPEGYSVSREKKERFSLILESASTNQTSMYLCASSFGVGPDSNQPQHFGDGTRLSIL.